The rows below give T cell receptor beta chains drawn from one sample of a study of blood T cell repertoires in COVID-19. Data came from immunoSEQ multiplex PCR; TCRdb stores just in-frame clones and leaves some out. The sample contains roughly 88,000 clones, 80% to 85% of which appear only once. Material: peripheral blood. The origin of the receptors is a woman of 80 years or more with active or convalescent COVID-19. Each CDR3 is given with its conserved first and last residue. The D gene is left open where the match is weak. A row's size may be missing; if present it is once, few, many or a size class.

TGCGCCAGCAGCCAAGATCGTATTCAGCCCCAGCATTTT,CASSQDRIQPQHF,TRBJ1-5,TRBV4-3,NA,NA
TGTGCCAGCTCCAGAAGGAACGCGGAAGAAGAGACCCAGTACTTC,CASSRRNAEEETQYF,TRBJ2-5,TRBV6-4,once,NA
TGCGCCAGCAGCATAGGACAGGGGCAGTGGGATACGCAGTATTTT,CASSIGQGQWDTQYF,TRBJ2-3,TRBV4-3,NA,TRBD1
TGTGCCAGCAGTTACTCGAGGGTTATGAACACTGAAGCTTTCTTT,CASSYSRVMNTEAFF,TRBJ1-1,TRBV6-5,once,NA
TGTGCCAGCAGCTTAGATCCGGCAGATACGCAGTATTTT,CASSLDPADTQYF,TRBJ2-3,TRBV7-9,once,NA
TGCGCCAGCAGCTTGGCAGGGGAAACCAATCAGCCCCAGCATTTT,CASSLAGETNQPQHF,TRBJ1-5,TRBV5-1,few,NA
TGTGCCAGCAGCTTAGGGACAGGCTCCTACGAGCAGTACTTC,CASSLGTGSYEQYF,TRBJ2-7,TRBV11-3,NA,TRBD1
TGCAGCGTTGAACTGCAAACTAGGCCAGATACGCAGTATTTT,CSVELQTRPDTQYF,TRBJ2-3,TRBV29-1,few,NA
TGTGCCACTCAGGTTCATAAGGGGTGGAACACTGAAGCTTTCTTT,CATQVHKGWNTEAFF,TRBJ1-1,TRBV24-1,NA,NA
TGTGCCAGCAGCTTACAGGGGGGCCCCACAGATACGCAGTATTTT,CASSLQGGPTDTQYF,TRBJ2-3,TRBV7-2,few,NA
TGTGCCAGCAGTTTAAGCGGGAGGCGGACTGAAGCTTTCTTT,CASSLSGRRTEAFF,TRBJ1-1,TRBV28,NA,NA
TGTGCCAGCAGCTTTAGCGGGGCCTCTACAGGGAATGAGCAGTTCTTC,CASSFSGASTGNEQFF,TRBJ2-1,TRBV5-4,NA,TRBD2
TGTGCCAGCTCACCACCGTATTCGGTGTACGAGCAGTACTTC,CASSPPYSVYEQYF,TRBJ2-7,TRBV18,NA,NA
TGTGCCAGCAGACAGCCTTATAGCAATCAGCCCCAGCATTTT,CASRQPYSNQPQHF,TRBJ1-5,TRBV6-6,NA,NA
TGTGCCAGCAGCTTAGGAGATTCGACAGTGTACCAAGAGACCCAGTACTTC,CASSLGDSTVYQETQYF,TRBJ2-5,TRBV7-9,few,NA
TGTGCCAGCAGCCCTTCAAAATACAGATATGAAAAACTGTTTTTT,CASSPSKYRYEKLFF,TRBJ1-4,TRBV3-1/TRBV3-2,once,NA
TGTGCCAGCAGCTTAGGCTCTCGGGGACTCGGCAATCAGCCCCAGCATTTT,CASSLGSRGLGNQPQHF,TRBJ1-5,TRBV7-2,NA,NA
TGTGCCAGTAGTAGTCGGGGGTGGTACACTGAAGCTTTCTTT,CASSSRGWYTEAFF,TRBJ1-1,TRBV19,NA,NA
TGTGCCAGTAGTATTGGGGCAGGGGTGAGCGATGGCTACACCTTC,CASSIGAGVSDGYTF,TRBJ1-2,TRBV19,NA,NA
TGTGCCAGCAGCTCCCTCCGGGGTTATGGCTACACCTTC,CASSSLRGYGYTF,TRBJ1-2,TRBV3-1/TRBV3-2,NA,NA
TGTGCCAGCAGTGCCGGACAGGTACGCACCGGGGAGCTGTTTTTT,CASSAGQVRTGELFF,TRBJ2-2,TRBV27,NA,TRBD1
TGTGCCAGCAGACAGGGCGGTAGCACTGAAGCTTTCTTT,CASRQGGSTEAFF,TRBJ1-1,TRBV6-5,NA,NA
TGTGCCAGCAAGGGGGCGAATGATGACATTCAGTACTTC,CASKGANDDIQYF,TRBJ2-4,TRBV5-6,NA,TRBD1
TGTGCCAGCAGTTTATCGGCGGGGGACACAGATACGCAGTATTTT,CASSLSAGDTDTQYF,TRBJ2-3,TRBV28,NA,TRBD2
TGTGCCAGCAGCTTAGTGGGACTCTCCTATGGCTACACCTTC,CASSLVGLSYGYTF,TRBJ1-2,TRBV7-2,NA,NA
TGTGCCAGCAGTGACCCAGGGCGTACCTATGGCTACACCTTC,CASSDPGRTYGYTF,TRBJ1-2,TRBV2,NA,NA
TGTGCCTGGATGTTAGGCGGTGGCTACACCTTC,CAWMLGGGYTF,TRBJ1-2,TRBV30,few,NA
TGCAGCGTTCAGACAGGGCTGGGGGAGCAGTACTTC,CSVQTGLGEQYF,TRBJ2-7,TRBV29-1,NA,TRBD1
TGTGCCAGCAGCTCCCCGGGTTTTGACACCGGGGAGCTGTTTTTT,CASSSPGFDTGELFF,TRBJ2-2,TRBV7-9,NA,NA
TGTGCCAGCAGTCATGGGGCTTTTGAGCCCCAGCATTTT,CASSHGAFEPQHF,TRBJ1-5,TRBV27,once,NA
TGTGCCAGCAGTGACAGGGGGCCGGGGGCCAACGTCCTGACTTTC,CASSDRGPGANVLTF,TRBJ2-6,TRBV3-1/TRBV3-2,NA,TRBD1
TGTGCCAGCAGCTCCCTGGCGGGACTGGATAATTCACCCCTCCACTTT,CASSSLAGLDNSPLHF,TRBJ1-6,TRBV7-8,NA,NA
TGTGCCACCAGCAGAGAACCCTCTGGACTAGTTGGGCCAGATACGCAGTATTTT,CATSREPSGLVGPDTQYF,TRBJ2-3,TRBV15,NA,TRBD2
TGTGCCAGCTCACCCGGGACAGGGAACACTGAAGCTTTCTTT,CASSPGTGNTEAFF,TRBJ1-1,TRBV18,NA,TRBD1
TGTGCCAGCAGCTCCGCAGGGACAGGGAGCTCTGGAAACACCATATATTTT,CASSSAGTGSSGNTIYF,TRBJ1-3,TRBV7-9,NA,TRBD1
TGTGCCAGCAGTGGAGACGGGGTTAGAAGCTACACCTTC,CASSGDGVRSYTF,TRBJ1-2,TRBV27,NA,NA
TGTGCCAGTAAATACAGGGGCCGGAACACTGAAGCTTTCTTT,CASKYRGRNTEAFF,TRBJ1-1,TRBV27,NA,TRBD1
TGTGCCAGCAGCTTAGGGCTAGCGGAAACCTACGAGCAGTACTTC,CASSLGLAETYEQYF,TRBJ2-7,TRBV7-3,NA,TRBD2
TGTGCCAGCAATTCCATGGGGGCGCCCCTAAAGCAGTACTTC,CASNSMGAPLKQYF,TRBJ2-7,TRBV27,NA,NA
TGTGCCAGCAGCTTAGGGCTGGGACAGGGGGTGACCGAGCAGTACTTC,CASSLGLGQGVTEQYF,TRBJ2-7,TRBV7-6,NA,TRBD1
TGTGCCAGTCAAACCGGGACAATGGATCAGCCCCAGCATTTT,CASQTGTMDQPQHF,TRBJ1-5,TRBV28,few,NA
TGCGCCAGCAGCCAAGGGTTACTAGCGGGGGGGCGGGTAGATACGCAGTATTTT,CASSQGLLAGGRVDTQYF,TRBJ2-3,TRBV4-3,NA,TRBD2
TGTGCCATCAGTGTTAGCGGGAGTCCTAATGAGCAGTTCTTC,CAISVSGSPNEQFF,TRBJ2-1,TRBV10-3,NA,TRBD2
TGTGCCAGCAGCCAAGGACTAGCGGAGACCTCCTACGAGCAGTACTTC,CASSQGLAETSYEQYF,TRBJ2-7,TRBV3-1/TRBV3-2,NA,TRBD2
TGTGCCAGCAGCTCCCCTCGAGGGTACGTCTATGGCTACACCTTC,CASSSPRGYVYGYTF,TRBJ1-2,TRBV7-8,NA,NA
TGTGCCAGCAGCCAAGATGCCCTAGTTAGGAATGAGCAGTTCTTC,CASSQDALVRNEQFF,TRBJ2-1,TRBV4-2,NA,NA
TGTGCCAGCAGCTCCGGACAGCAACAAGAGACCCAGTACTTC,CASSSGQQQETQYF,TRBJ2-5,TRBV7-8,NA,NA
TGTGCCAGCAGCGCGACTAGCCACCCCTACGAGCAGTACTTC,CASSATSHPYEQYF,TRBJ2-7,TRBV9,NA,TRBD2
TGTGCCAGCAGCCCAGCGGGAGTCGTGGAGACCCAGTACTTC,CASSPAGVVETQYF,TRBJ2-5,TRBV6-2/TRBV6-3,NA,TRBD2
TGTGCCAGTAGTGTAGGCAGGGCCACCGGGGAGCTGTTTTTT,CASSVGRATGELFF,TRBJ2-2,TRBV19,NA,NA
TGCAGCGTTTACCCCGCGGGACAGCCTAATGAAAAACTGTTTTTT,CSVYPAGQPNEKLFF,TRBJ1-4,TRBV29-1,NA,TRBD1
TGCGCCAGCACTAGAGGGGGATCACACACCATATATTTT,CASTRGGSHTIYF,TRBJ1-3,TRBV10-1,few,NA
TGTGCCACCAGTGATTTAGGAGACAGGGGGTACGAGCAGTACTTC,CATSDLGDRGYEQYF,TRBJ2-7,TRBV24-1,once,TRBD1
TGTGCTAGCAGCCGGGACAGGGATTTCGAGCTGTTTTTT,CASSRDRDFELFF,TRBJ2-2,TRBV7-7,NA,TRBD1
TGTGCCAGCAGTTACTGGGCAGGGGAGAATTCACCCCTCCACTTT,CASSYWAGENSPLHF,TRBJ1-6,TRBV6-5,NA,NA